Below, 21 T cell receptor beta chains from the same sample are listed, as sequenced in a study of vaccination and CD4 T cells after COVID-19. Antigens for these TCRs are unknown. Treatment specified: approximately 9-day PBMC culture with coronavirus spike peptide pools or control peptides (ViraFEST assay). An Oncomine TCR Beta short-read assay was used to sequence the DNA from cultured CD4+ T cells. TCRdb recomputed calls from the PCR reads with MiXCR, one row per CDR3 protein. The sample comprises more than 12,000 distinct CDR3 sequences, approximately 30% of which are singletons, and 36% rests with the top ten. The sequencing sample was made of cultured CD4+ T cells from blood. The receptors derive from a human donor with COVID-19.

This clonotype came up a few times. The chain is built from TRBV14 and TRBJ1-6; a weak D match, TRBD1 (5 bases). Deletions cut 0 bases from V and 7 bases from J, with 13 bases between. The germline CDR1 and CDR2 sequences are SGHDN and FVKESK. The CDR3 sequence is 16 residues long. CDR3 sequence (DNA): TGTGCCAGCAGCCAAGATCTGGGGGAACGGAATTCACCCCTCCACTTT. Encoded protein: CASSQDLGERNSPLHF. The full variable domain, rest sourced from reference TRBV14 and TRBJ1-6, is EAGVTQFPSHSVIEKGQTVTLRCDPISGHDNLYWYRRVMGKEIKFLLHFVKESKQDESGMPNNRFLAERTGGTYSTLKVQPAELEDSGVYFCASSQDLGERNSPLHFGNGTRLTVT.

The chain links TRBV3-1 to TRBJ2-5; 9 positions match TRBD1. This CDR3 is 15 amino acids long. The V segment lost 3 bases and the J segment 2 bases; nucleotides outside the gene matches: 4. Germline V CDR1 and CDR2: LGHDT, YNNKEL (reference sequence). CDR3 bases: TGTGCCAGCAGCCACGGGACAGGGAAACAAGAGACCCAGTACTTC. Its translation is CASSHGTGKQETQYF.

This clonotype was detected a few times. V is TRBV11-1 and J is TRBJ2-1; 11 nucleotides agree with TRBD1. J gave up 1 base and V 5 bases, and 19 bases lay outside the gene matches. Germline values: CDR1 SGHAT, CDR2 FQDESV (reference sequence). The CDR3 covers 21 residues. The CDR3 protein is CASSQQSGTGGTRGSYNEQFF. CDR3 bases: TGTGCCAGCAGCCAACAATCCGGGACAGGGGGGACGAGGGGGTCCTACAATGAGCAGTTCTTC.

This chain joins TRBV20-1 and TRBJ1-2; D might be TRBD1 (6 bases). The germline V gene encodes CDR1 DFQATT and CDR2 SNEGSKA (reference sequence). V lost 4 bases and J lost 5, with 20 bases in between. CDR3 length: 15 residues. Written as DNA, the CDR3 is TGCAGTGCTAACTCCCCCGGGGGCATTGTGTATGGCTACACCTTC. It codes for CSANSPGGIVYGYTF.

The gene calls are TRBV10-3 and TRBJ2-2, with unresolved D. CDR3 length equals 16 residues. Looked up from germline, CDR1 is ENHRY and CDR2 is SYGVKD. V lost 1 base and J 5 bases, leaving 14 bases between the germline ends. CDR3 sequence reads: CAISEYSTLRTGELFF. CDR3 coding DNA: TGTGCCATCAGTGAGTATTCTACCCTTAGAACCGGGGAGCTGTTTTTT.

This sequence joins TRBV12-3 or TRBV12-4 and TRBJ2-3; no firm D call. The CDR3 contains 17 residues. With 6 bases removed from V and 0 bases from J, the gap between germline ends came to 19 bases. This CDR3 reads CASSPVARPTSTDTQYF. In DNA form, the CDR3 reads TGTGCCAGCAGCCCCGTTGCCAGACCAACTAGCACAGATACGCAGTATTTT.

This clonotype was counted a few times. This sequence joins TRBV20-1 and TRBJ2-7; 7 bases are shared with TRBD2. V lost 5 bases, J lost 1 base, and 11 bases stayed unmatched. The germline V gene encodes CDR1 DFQATT and CDR2 SNEGSKA (reference sequence). The CDR3 length is 15 residues. In nucleotides, the CDR3 is TGCAGTGCTCAGTCCTTTAGCGGGCAGTCCTACGAGCAGTACTTC. Residues: CSAQSFSGQSYEQYF.

This clonotype was seen a handful of times. The genes are TRBV27 and TRBJ2-2; D uncertain. CDR1 MNHEY and CDR2 SMNVEV come from the germline V gene (reference sequence). The CDR3 is 19 amino acids. Trimming left V 3 bases short and J 5 bases short, with 25 bases between. The CDR3 DNA is TGTGCCAGCAGTTTCTCTCCGTCGACGGTCTCTCAACGTACCGGGGAGCTGTTTTTT. It yields the protein CASSFSPSTVSQRTGELFF.

This chain uses TRBV28 with TRBJ1-2; a possible D gene is TRBD1 (6 bases). The germline V and J ends were trimmed by 7 bases and 2 bases, with 11 bases remaining between them. The CDR3 length is 13 residues. CDR1 is MDHEN, CDR2 SYDVKM, per germline. CDR3 in amino acids: CASTLDRNYGYTF. The DNA for the CDR3 is TGTGCCAGCACATTAGACAGGAACTATGGCTACACCTTC.

This chain connects TRBV7-6 to TRBJ1-1, with D unclear. This CDR3 is 16 amino acids long. The germline gives CDR1 SGHVS, CDR2 FNYEAQ. The V end was cut by 1 base, the J end by 1 base, with 13 bases between. The CDR3 DNA reads TGTGCCAGCAGCTTAGATATCCCGGGTACGAACACTGAAGCTTTCTTT. Translated: CASSLDIPGTNTEAFF.

The rearrangement joins TRBV9 to TRBJ1-6, with a possible D match to TRBD1 (6 bases). CDR1 and CDR2 from the germline V gene are SGDLS and YYNGEE. CDR3 length: 15 amino acids. V lost 1 base and J 9 bases, leaving 14 bases between the germline ends. The CDR3 loop is CASSVSGQTFSPLHF. The DNA for the CDR3 is TGTGCCAGCAGCGTATCCGGACAGACGTTTTCACCCCTCCACTTT. Complete variable domain (other parts from reference TRBV9 and TRBJ1-6): DSGVTQTPKHLITATGQRVTLRCSPRSGDLSVYWYQQSLDQGLQFLIQYYNGEERAKGNILERFSAQQFPDLHSELNLSSLELGDSALYFCASSVSGQTFSPLHFGNGTRLTVT.

The genes are TRBV2 and TRBJ1-3; D perhaps matches TRBD1 (5 bases). Trimming removed 7 bases from V and 0 bases from J, with 10 bases in between. This CDR3 has 14 residues. The germline CDR1 and CDR2 sequences are SNHLY and FYNNEI. CDR3 DNA: TGTGCCAGCACTACGAGGGGCTCTGGAAACACCATATATTTT. Protein: CASTTRGSGNTIYF.

The chain links TRBV6-5 to TRBJ1-1, with D unresolved. V was cut by 0 bases and J by 3 bases, with 17 bases left in between. CDR1 and CDR2 from the germline V gene are MNHEY and SVGAGI. The CDR3 sequence is 17 residues long. The CDR3 region has the DNA TGTGCCAGCAGTTACTCGATAGCGGGAAGGGTGGACACTGAAGCTTTCTTT. It is translated as CASSYSIAGRVDTEAFF.

CDR3 region: CASGDRDGKAEAFF. The CDR3 nucleotides read TGTGCCAGCGGGGACAGGGATGGTAAGGCTGAAGCTTTCTTT. The chain links TRBV2 to TRBJ1-1, with 9 bases fitting TRBD1. CDR3 length: 14 residues. Germline V gene data show CDR1 as SNHLY and CDR2 as FYNNEI. V was clipped by 8 bases and J by 6 bases; unmatched bases: 10.

The rearrangement links TRBV2 to TRBJ2-7, with a weak D call TRBD2 (6 bases). The CDR3 has 13 residues. Germline V gene sequence: CDR1 SNHLY, CDR2 FYNNEI. Between the trimmed V and J ends, which lost 8 bases and 4 bases, there was a span of 15 bases. CDR3 bases: TGTGCCAGCGGCGGGGTGTTTGAATACGAGCAGTACTTC. Amino acid sequence: CASGGVFEYEQYF.

As concerns this clonotype: Compared with germline, one end of the junction differs, possibly owing to a read error. The genes are TRBV7-2 and TRBJ1-2, with D possibly being TRBD1 (6 bases). This CDR3 region has 17 residues. From germline, CDR1 is SGHTA and CDR2 FQGNSA. CDR3 sequence reads: CASRLGSGANLNYGYTF. Here the CDR3 DNA reads TGTGCCAGCAGGTTAGGTTCGGGGGCGAATCTCAACTATGGCTACACCTTC.

This chain joins TRBV7-2 and TRBJ2-3; D uncertain. Germline V lookup: CDR1 SGHTA, CDR2 FQGNSA. This CDR3 has 15 amino acids. V lost 3 bases, J lost 2 bases, and 12 bases lay in between. The CDR3 region is CASSLARHPTDTQYF. The CDR3 DNA reads TGTGCCAGCAGCTTGGCTCGGCACCCCACAGATACGCAGTATTTT.

The chain recombines TRBV20-1 with TRBJ2-7; TRBD2 aligns across 7 bases. The junction had 5 bases not matched to a gene; V was cut back by 3 bases and J by 3 bases. From germline, CDR1 is DFQATT and CDR2 SNEGSKA (reference sequence). The CDR3 has 13 residues. The CDR3: CSARAGARYEQYF. The CDR3 nucleotides are TGCAGTGCTAGGGCGGGAGCCCGCTACGAGCAGTACTTC.

V gene TRBV6-1 combines with J gene TRBJ1-2; D may be TRBD1 (6 bases). This CDR3 has 15 amino acids. Germline V CDR1 and CDR2: MNHNS, SASEGT. Trimming cost V 3 bases and J 4 bases, with 15 bases left between them. This chain's CDR3 is CASSEGLGGFYGYTF. CDR3 bases: TGTGCCAGCAGTGAGGGTCTGGGGGGCTTCTATGGCTACACCTTC.

This clonotype was found once. This rearrangement joins TRBV5-1 to TRBJ1-2, with 10 bases matching TRBD1. Germline-derived CDR1 and CDR2 are SGHRS and YFSETQ. The length of the CDR3 is 18 residues. Trimming cost V 1 base and J 0 bases; bases outside gene matches: 9. The CDR3 protein is CASSLSRTGGLANYGYTF. CDR3 bases: TGCGCCAGCAGCTTGTCTAGGACAGGGGGTTTAGCTAACTATGGCTACACCTTC.

This clonotype was found a few times. The rearrangement uses TRBV11-2 and TRBJ2-2, with TRBD1 matching over 7 bases. Germline CDR1 is SGHAT and CDR2 is FQNNGV. V shed 4 bases, J shed 1 base, and the junction held 3 bases outside the gene matches. This CDR3 is built from 15 residues. CDR3 sequence (DNA): TGTGCCAGCAGCTCCCGGGACAGGAACACCGGGGAGCTGTTTTTT. This gives the protein CASSSRDRNTGELFF.